The clone carrying this T cell receptor beta chain is labeled as medium-sized. The target antigen is unknown. This specimen belongs to a study of radiotherapy plus CTLA-4 blockade in lung cancer. Notes on the study in general: In blood, tumor-derived TCR clones expanded after radiotherapy plus ipilimumab.

Data came from immunoSEQ multiplex PCR; TCRdb stores just in-frame clones and leaves some out. Among roughly 86,000 clones, around four fifths were seen once, and the ten largest hold 0.75% to 1%. The ends lost 2 bases at V and 5 bases at J; junction bases unmatched: 3. CDR3 length: 15 amino acids. Germline values: CDR1 MDHEN, CDR2 SYDVKM. This clonotype originated in a human donor with non-small cell lung cancer who had stable disease on radiotherapy plus ipilimumab. The V and J genes are TRBV28 and TRBJ1-4, with 9 nucleotides matching TRBD1. Sequenced material: peripheral blood, taken from a patient treated with radiotherapy plus ipilimumab. CDR3: CASSLMTGGNEKLFF. CDR3 DNA: TGTGCCAGCAGTTTAATGACAGGGGGGAATGAAAAACTGTTTTTT.